This T cell receptor beta chain is from a study of beta chain features in type 1 diabetes. A word on this clone: Its antigen is still unknown.

Regarding the study as a whole: The cDNA sequencing approach could over-represent high-TCR-expressing cells. Shortening that was moderate but significant affected the TCRB CDR3s of Type 1 diabetes patients in all four CD4+ subsets. Type 1 diabetes patients had fewer VDJ junction insertions and more deletions.

The whole isolated RNA underwent reverse transcription, so sequencing captured expressed TCRB transcripts. Samples of naive, central memory and regulatory T cells yielded a mean of around 3.8 million reads. Using immunoSEQ multiplex PCR, the repertoire was profiled, and TCRdb retains in-frame clones only, with some absent. The table lists about 340,000 clones, about 14% of them singletons, with roughly 0.016% in the top ten. Each of the CD4+ naive, central memory, regulatory and stem cell-like memory populations was sorted via CD45RO/CCR7/CD25/CD127/CD95/CD27. The CDR3 covers 13 residues. Germline CDR1 MDHEN, CDR2 SYDVKM. Germline trimming cut 4 bases from V and 5 bases from J; bases unmatched to any gene: 4.

The V and J genes are TRBV28 and TRBJ1-1; 7 bases are a match to TRBD1. The sequencing input was naive CD4+ T cells from blood. The TCR comes from a woman aged 18-30 years with type 1 diabetes. CDR3 residues: CASSSGGKTEAFF. The CDR3 nucleotides read TGTGCCAGCAGTTCAGGGGGGAAGACTGAAGCTTTCTTT.